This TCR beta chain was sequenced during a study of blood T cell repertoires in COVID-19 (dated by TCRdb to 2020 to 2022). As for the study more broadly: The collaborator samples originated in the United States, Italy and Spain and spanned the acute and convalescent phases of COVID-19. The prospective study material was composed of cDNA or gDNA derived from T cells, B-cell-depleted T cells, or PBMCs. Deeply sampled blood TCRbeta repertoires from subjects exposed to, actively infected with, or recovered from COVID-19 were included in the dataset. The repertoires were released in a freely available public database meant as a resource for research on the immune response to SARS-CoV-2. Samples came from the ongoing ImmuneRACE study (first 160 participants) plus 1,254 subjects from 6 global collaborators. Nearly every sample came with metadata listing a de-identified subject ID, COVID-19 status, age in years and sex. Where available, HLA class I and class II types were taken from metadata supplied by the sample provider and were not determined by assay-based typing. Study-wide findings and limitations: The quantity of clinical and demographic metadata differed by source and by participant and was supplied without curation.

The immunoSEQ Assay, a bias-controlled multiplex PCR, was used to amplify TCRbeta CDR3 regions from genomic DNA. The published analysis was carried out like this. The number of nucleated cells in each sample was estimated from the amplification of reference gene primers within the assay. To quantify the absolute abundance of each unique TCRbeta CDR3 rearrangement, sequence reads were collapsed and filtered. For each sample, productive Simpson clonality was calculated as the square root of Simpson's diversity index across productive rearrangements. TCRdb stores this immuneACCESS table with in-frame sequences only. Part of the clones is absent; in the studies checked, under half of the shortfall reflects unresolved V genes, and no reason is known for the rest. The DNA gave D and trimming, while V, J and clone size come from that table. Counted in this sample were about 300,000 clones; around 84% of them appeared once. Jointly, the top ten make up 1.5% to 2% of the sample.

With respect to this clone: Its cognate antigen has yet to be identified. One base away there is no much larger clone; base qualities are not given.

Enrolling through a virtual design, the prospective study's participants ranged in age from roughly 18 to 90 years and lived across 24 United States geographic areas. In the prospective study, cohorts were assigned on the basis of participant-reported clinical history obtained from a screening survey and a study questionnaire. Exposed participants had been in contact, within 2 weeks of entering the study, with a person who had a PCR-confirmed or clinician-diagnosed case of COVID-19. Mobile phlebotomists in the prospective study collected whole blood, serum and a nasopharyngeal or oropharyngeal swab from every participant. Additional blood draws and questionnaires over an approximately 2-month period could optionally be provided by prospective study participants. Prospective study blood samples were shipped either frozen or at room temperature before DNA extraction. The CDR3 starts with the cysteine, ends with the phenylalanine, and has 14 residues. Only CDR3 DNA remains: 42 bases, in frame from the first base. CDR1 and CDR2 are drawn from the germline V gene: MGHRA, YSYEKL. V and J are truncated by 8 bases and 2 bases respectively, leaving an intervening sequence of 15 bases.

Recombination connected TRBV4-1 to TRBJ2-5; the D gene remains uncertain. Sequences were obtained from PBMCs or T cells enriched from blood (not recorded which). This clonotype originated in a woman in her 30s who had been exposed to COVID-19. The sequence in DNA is TGCGCCAGCCGATCCTCGGGTGGTCAAGAGACCCAGTACTTC. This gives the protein CASRSSGGQETQYF.